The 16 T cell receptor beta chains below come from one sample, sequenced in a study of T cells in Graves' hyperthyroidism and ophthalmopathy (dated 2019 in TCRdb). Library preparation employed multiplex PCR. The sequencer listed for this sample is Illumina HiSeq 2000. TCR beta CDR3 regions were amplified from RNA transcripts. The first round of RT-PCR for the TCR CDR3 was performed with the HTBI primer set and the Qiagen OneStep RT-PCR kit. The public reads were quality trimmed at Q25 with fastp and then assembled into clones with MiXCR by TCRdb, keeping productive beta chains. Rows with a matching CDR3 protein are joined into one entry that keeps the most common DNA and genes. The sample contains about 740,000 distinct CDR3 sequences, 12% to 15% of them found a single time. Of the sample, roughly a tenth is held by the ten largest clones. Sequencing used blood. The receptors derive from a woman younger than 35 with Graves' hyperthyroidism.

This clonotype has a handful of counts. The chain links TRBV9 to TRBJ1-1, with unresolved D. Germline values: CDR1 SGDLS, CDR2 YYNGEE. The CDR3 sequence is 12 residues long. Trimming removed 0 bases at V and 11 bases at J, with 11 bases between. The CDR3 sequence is CASSVVSDRAFF. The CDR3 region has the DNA TGTGCCAGCAGCGTAGTCTCAGATCGGGCTTTCTTT.

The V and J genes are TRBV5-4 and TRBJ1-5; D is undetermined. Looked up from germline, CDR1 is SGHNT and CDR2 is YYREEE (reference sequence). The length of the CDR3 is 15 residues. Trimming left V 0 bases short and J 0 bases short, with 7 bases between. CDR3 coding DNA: TGTGCCAGCAGCTTGGAACCGAATAGCAATCAGCCCCAGCATTTT. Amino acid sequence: CASSLEPNSNQPQHF.

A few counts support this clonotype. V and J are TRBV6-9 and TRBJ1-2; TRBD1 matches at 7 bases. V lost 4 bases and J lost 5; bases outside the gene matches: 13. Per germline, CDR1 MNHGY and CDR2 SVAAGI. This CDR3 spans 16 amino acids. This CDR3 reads CASSWGQSIARYGYTF. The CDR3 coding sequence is TGTGCCAGCAGTTGGGGACAGTCGATAGCCCGGTATGGCTACACCTTC.

CDR3 sequence: CASSFRGANSPLHF. The CDR3 DNA is TGTGCCAGCAGCTTCAGGGGAGCAAATTCACCCCTCCACTTT. This chain connects TRBV2 to TRBJ1-6, with D perhaps matching TRBD1 (6 bases). Germline assignment: CDR1 SNHLY and CDR2 FYNNEI. Trimming left V 6 bases short and J 7 bases short, with 13 bases between. The CDR3 contains 14 residues. The full variable domain, rest sourced from reference TRBV2 and TRBJ1-6, is EPEVTQTPSHQVTQMGQEVILRCVPISNHLYFYWYRQILGQKVEFLVSFYNNEISEKSEIFDDQFSVERPDGSNFTLKIRSTKLEDSAMYFCASSFRGANSPLHFGNGTRLTVT.

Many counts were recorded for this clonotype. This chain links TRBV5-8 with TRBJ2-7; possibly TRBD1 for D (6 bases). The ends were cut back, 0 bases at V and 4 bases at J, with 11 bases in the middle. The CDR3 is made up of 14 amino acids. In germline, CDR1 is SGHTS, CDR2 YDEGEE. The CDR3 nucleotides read TGTGCCAGCAGCTTGGCAGGGGTTCAGTACGAGCAGTACTTC. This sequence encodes CASSLAGVQYEQYF.

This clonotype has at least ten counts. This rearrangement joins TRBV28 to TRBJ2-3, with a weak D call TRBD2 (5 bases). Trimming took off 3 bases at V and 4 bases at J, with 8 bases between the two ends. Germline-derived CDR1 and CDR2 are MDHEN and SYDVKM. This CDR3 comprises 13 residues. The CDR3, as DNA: TGTGCCAGCAGTTTCGCACTAGCAGATACGCAGTATTTT. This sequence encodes CASSFALADTQYF.

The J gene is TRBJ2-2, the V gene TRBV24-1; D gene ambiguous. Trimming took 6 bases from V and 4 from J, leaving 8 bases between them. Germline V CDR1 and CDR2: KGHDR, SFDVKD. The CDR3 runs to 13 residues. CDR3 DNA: TGTGCCACCAGTTATAGTTCCACCGGGGAGCTGTTTTTT. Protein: CATSYSSTGELFF.

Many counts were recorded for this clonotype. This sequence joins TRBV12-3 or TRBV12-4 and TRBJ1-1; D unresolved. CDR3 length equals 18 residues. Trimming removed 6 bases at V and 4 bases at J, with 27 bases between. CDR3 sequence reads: CASSPRRVRVKIGTEAFF. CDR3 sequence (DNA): TGTGCCAGCAGCCCCCGGAGGGTTAGGGTGAAGATTGGCACTGAAGCTTTCTTT.

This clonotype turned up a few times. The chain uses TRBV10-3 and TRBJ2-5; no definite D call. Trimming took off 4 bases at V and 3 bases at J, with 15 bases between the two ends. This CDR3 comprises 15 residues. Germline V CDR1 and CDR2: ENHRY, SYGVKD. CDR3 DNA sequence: TGTGCCATCAGTGTCAGAAAACCGCCTGAAGAGACCCAGTACTTC. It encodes CAISVRKPPEETQYF.

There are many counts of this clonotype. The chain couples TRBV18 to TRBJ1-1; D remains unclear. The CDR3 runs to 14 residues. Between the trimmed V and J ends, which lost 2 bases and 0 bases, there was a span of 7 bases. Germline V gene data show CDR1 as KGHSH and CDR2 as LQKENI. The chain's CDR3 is CASSPKGLNTEAFF. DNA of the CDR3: TGTGCCAGCTCACCAAAAGGGTTGAACACTGAAGCTTTCTTT.

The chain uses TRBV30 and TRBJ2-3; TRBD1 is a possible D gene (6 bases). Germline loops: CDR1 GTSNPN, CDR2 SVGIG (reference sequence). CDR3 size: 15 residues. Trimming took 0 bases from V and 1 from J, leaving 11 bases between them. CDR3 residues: CAWSVQGGRTDTQYF. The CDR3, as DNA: TGTGCCTGGAGTGTACAGGGTGGACGCACAGATACGCAGTATTTT.

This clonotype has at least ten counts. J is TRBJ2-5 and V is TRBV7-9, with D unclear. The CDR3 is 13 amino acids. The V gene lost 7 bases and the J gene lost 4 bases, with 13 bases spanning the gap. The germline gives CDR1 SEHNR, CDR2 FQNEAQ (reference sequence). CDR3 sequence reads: CASTVTPRETQYF. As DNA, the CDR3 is TGTGCCAGCACCGTAACACCCAGAGAGACCCAGTACTTC.

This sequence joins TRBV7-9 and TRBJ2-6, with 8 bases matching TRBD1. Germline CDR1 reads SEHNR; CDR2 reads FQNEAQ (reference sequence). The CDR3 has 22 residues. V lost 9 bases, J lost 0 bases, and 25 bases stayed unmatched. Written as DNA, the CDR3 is TGTGCCAGTCATCCTACCCAGGGGGCGCACTTCCACCTCCTCTCTGGGGCCAACGTCCTGACTTTC. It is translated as CASHPTQGAHFHLLSGANVLTF.

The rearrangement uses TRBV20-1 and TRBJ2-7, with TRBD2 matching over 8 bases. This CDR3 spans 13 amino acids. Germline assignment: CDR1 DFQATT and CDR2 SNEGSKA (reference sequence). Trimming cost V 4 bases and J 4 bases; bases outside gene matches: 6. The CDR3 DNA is TGCAGTGCTATCGGACTAGCCTCTTACGAGCAGTACTTC. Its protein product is CSAIGLASYEQYF.

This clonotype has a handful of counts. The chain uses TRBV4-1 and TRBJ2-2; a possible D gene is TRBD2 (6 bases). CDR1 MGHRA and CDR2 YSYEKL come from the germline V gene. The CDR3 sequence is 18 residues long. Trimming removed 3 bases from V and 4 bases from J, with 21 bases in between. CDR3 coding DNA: TGCGCCAGCAGCCATTCCTTGATACGGGGGAGAGTCACCGGGGAGCTGTTTTTT. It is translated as CASSHSLIRGRVTGELFF.

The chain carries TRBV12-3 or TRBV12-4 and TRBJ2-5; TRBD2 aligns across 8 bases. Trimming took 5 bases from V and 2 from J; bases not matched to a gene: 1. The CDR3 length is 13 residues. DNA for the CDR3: TGTGCCAGCAGTCGACTAGCGCAAGAGACCCAGTACTTC. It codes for CASSRLAQETQYF.